The 3 T cell receptor beta chains below were found in one sample sequenced in a study of T cell repertoires in cytomegalovirus infection. The antigens of these receptors remain unknown. TCRdb re-called the reads through MiXCR, storing one row per CDR3 protein. Of hundreds of thousands of distinct CDR3 sequences listed, roughly 31% are singletons. This sample comprised cultured CD8+ T cells from PBMCs, obtained from culture after CMV antigen stimulation. The receptors shown here come from a human donor in good health (CMV status not recorded). Some clones in this sample may be carry-over from other donors' samples.

This clonotype has a count of ten or more. The V call is TRBV11-2, the J call TRBJ1-1; 10 bases match TRBD1. Unmatched junction bases numbered 17, after V lost 2 bases and J lost 5 bases. The germline V gene has CDR1 SGHAT and CDR2 FQNNGV. There are 19 residues in the CDR3. Here the CDR3 DNA reads TGTGCCAGCAGCTTATCCCCAACTCCTACGGGACAGGGGTGGACTGAAGCTTTCTTT. This gives the protein CASSLSPTPTGQGWTEAFF.

This clonotype was picked up many times. The chain links TRBV4-2 to TRBJ1-5; possibly TRBD1 for D (5 bases). Trimming took 1 base from V and 0 from J, leaving 16 bases between them. In germline, CDR1 is LGHNA, CDR2 YNFKEQ. The CDR3 sequence is 18 residues long. The CDR3 is CASSQVPGTVYSNQPQHF. CDR3 bases: TGTGCCAGCAGCCAAGTACCTGGGACGGTCTATAGCAATCAGCCCCAGCATTTT.

V and J are TRBV6-2 or TRBV6-3 and TRBJ1-2; D remains ambiguous. The CDR3 totals 15 residues. Trimming took off 5 bases at V and 8 bases at J, with 21 bases between the two ends. Per germline, CDR1 MNHEY and CDR2 SVGEGT. CDR3 sequence (DNA): TGTGCCAGCAGTCTCTCCCGACTGGCGGCAGGCGGCTACACCTTC. Protein sequence: CASSLSRLAAGGYTF.